This entry concerns a single T cell receptor beta chain. These data are taken from a study of a mutant IDH1 vaccine in newly diagnosed glioma. CDR3 length: 14 amino acids. Germline assignment: CDR1 MNHNY and CDR2 SVGAGI (reference sequence). The V and J ends lost 5 bases and 0 bases respectively, with 9 bases between them. TCRdb's table, derived via immunoSEQ multiplex PCR, lists solely in-frame clones and lacks some. The table includes around 59,000 clones, more than 90% detected once. Indicated time point: baseline, week 1 (first vaccination visit). Treatment specified: pre-vaccination baseline after standard-of-care therapy. The donors had new WHO grade 3 or 4 astrocytomas; these were IDH1-mutant and ATRX-lost.

The sequenced sample was PBMCs, obtained from a glioma patient treated with radiotherapy, temozolomide or both. The sequence was collected from a man between 50 and 59 years old with glioma. The chain recombines TRBV6-6 with TRBJ2-3, with a weak D call TRBD2 (5 bases). CDR3 amino acids: CASSPWTSTDTQYF. Written as DNA, the CDR3 is TGTGCCAGCAGTCCCTGGACTAGCACAGATACGCAGTATTTT.